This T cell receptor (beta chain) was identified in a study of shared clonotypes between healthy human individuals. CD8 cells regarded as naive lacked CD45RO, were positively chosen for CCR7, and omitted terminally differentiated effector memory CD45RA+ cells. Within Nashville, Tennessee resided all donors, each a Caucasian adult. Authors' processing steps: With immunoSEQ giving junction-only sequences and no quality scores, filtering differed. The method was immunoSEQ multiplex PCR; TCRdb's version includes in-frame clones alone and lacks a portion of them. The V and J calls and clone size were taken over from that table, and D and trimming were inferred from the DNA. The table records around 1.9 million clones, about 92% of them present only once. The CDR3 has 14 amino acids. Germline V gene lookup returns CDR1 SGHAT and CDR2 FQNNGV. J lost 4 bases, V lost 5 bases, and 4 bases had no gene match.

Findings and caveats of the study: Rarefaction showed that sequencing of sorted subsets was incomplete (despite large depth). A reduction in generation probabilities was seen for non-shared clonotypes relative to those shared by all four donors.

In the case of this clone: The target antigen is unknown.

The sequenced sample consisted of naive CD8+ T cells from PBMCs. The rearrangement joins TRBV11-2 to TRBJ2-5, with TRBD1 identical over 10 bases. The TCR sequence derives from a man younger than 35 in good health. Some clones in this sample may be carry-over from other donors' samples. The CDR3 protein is CASSPRTGGETQYF. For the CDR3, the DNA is TGTGCCAGCAGCCCTCGGACAGGGGGAGAGACCCAGTACTTC.